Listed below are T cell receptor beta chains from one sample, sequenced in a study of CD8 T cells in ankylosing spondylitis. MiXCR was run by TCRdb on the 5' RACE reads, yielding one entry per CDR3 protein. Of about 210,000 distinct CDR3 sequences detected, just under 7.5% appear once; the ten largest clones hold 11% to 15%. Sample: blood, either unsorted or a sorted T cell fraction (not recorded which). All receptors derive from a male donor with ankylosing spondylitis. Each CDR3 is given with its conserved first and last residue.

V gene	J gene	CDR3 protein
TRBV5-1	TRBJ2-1	CASSLATGGLYNEQFF
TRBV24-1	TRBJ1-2	CATSDWDRTNKEGYGYTF
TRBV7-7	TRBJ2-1	CASSLAAGGHNEQFF
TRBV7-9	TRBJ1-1	CASSPFPGRRNTEAFF
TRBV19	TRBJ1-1	CASSQTSGATEAFF
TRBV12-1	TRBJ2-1	CARKRESSYNEQFF
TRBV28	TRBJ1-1	CASSWPGTYTEAFF
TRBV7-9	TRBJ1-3	CASSFSAGVYGNTIYF
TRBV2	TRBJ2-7	CASSGLATSYEQYF
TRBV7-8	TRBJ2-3	CASARLAGFLADTQYF
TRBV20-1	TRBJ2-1	CSASPGLAGQNNEQFF
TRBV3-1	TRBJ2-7	CASSPRDRGDEQYF
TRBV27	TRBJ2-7	CASSLAGGQTYEQYF
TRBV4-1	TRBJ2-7	CASSQVGAYEQYF
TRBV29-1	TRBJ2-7	CSVWTSGRLHYEQYF
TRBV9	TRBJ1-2	CASSVGTGYGYTF
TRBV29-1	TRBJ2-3	CSVFVDTQYF
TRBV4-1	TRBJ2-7	CASSPLEGYEQYF
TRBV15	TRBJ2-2	CATSRERGGNTGELFF
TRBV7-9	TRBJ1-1	CASSSLQKTNTEAFF
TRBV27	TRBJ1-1	CASSLFGLVAFF
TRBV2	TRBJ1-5	CASSERDSNQPQHF
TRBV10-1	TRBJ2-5	CASSESGSREETQYF
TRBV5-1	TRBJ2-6	CASTDRTFRFSGANVLTF
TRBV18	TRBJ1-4	CASSPRDRVNEKLFF
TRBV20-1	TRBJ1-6	CSARSFPGTGYSPLHF
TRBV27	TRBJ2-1	CASSTTGYNEQFF
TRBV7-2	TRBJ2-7	CASRRGSYEQYF
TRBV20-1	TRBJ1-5	CSASIPGQGVIQPQHF
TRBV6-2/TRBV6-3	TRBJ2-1	CASSYGRGSSNEQFF
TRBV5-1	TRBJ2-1	CASSPTGGPYNEQFF
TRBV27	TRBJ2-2	CASSLEGVGANTGELFF
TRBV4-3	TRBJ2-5	CASSQDLGRSETQYF
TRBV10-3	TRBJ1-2	CAINGGGMGGYTF
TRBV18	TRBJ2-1	CASSPVRALNEQFF
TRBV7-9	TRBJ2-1	CASSRPGDEQFF
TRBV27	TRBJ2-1	CASTRANEQFF
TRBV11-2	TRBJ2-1	CASSFVSQNNEQFF
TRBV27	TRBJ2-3	CASSLGSSGSTDTQYF
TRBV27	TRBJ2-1	CASRLAGGNYNEQFF